These 4 T cell receptor beta chains came from one sample sequenced in a study of blood T cell repertoires in COVID-19. Using immunoSEQ multiplex PCR, the repertoire was profiled, and TCRdb retains in-frame clones only, with some absent. Here the sample spans about 130,000 clones, around nine tenths being singletons. Sequenced sample: PBMCs or T cells enriched from blood (not recorded which). Source of these receptors: a woman between 50 and 59 years old who had recovered from COVID-19.

The gene calls are TRBV4-1 and TRBJ2-7, with TRBD2 matching over 7 bases. From germline, CDR1 is MGHRA and CDR2 YSYEKL. The V gene end was trimmed by 1 base and the J gene end by 3 bases; junction bases not matched to a gene: 3. The CDR3 is 14 residues long. CDR3 sequence: CASSQGGGNYEQYF. DNA for the CDR3: TGCGCCAGCAGCCAAGGGGGGGGGAACTACGAGCAGTACTTC.

The count of this clone is one. The rearrangement joins TRBV3-1 (or the pseudogene TRBV3-2) to TRBJ1-2; 10 bases fit TRBD1. V lost 4 bases to trimming and J lost 7 bases; unmatched junction nucleotides: 9. Germline assignment: CDR1 LGHDT and CDR2 YNNKEL (reference sequence). This CDR3 has 15 residues. The CDR3 nucleotides read TGTGCCAGCAGCCCGCCGGGACAGGGGTCTGCTGGCTACACCTTC. Encoded protein: CASSPPGQGSAGYTF.

This clone came up once. V gene TRBV6-6 combines with J gene TRBJ2-7; perhaps TRBD1 as D (6 bases). Germline V gene sequence: CDR1 MNHNY, CDR2 SVGAGI (reference sequence). The V end was cut by 7 bases, the J end by 2 bases, with 12 bases between. The CDR3 is 13 residues long. DNA of the CDR3: TGTGCCAGCACAGGACAGTATACCTACGAGCAGTACTTC. Translating it yields CASTGQYTYEQYF.

The rearrangement joins TRBV29-1 to TRBJ2-7; TRBD2 is a possible D gene (5 bases). CDR3 length equals 12 residues. Germline values: CDR1 SQVTM, CDR2 ANQGSEA. V lost 4 bases to trimming and J lost 5 bases, with 12 bases between them. The CDR3 spells CSVGGWLNEQYF. The CDR3 nucleotides read TGCAGCGTTGGAGGGTGGCTCAACGAGCAGTACTTC.